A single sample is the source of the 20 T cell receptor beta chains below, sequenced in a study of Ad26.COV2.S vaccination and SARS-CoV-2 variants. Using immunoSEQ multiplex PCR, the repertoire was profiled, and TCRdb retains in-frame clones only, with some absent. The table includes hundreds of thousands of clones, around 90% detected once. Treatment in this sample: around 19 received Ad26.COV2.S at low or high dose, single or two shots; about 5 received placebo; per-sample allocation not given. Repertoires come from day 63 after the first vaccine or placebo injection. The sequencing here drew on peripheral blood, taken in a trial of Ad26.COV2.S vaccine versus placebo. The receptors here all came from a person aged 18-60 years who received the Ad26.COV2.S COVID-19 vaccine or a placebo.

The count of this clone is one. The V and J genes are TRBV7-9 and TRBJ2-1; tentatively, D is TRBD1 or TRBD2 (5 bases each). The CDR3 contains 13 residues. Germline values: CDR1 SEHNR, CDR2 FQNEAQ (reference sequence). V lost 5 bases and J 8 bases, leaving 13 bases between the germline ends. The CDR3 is CASSRGPKDEQFF. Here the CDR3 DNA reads TGTGCCAGCAGCCGGGGCCCCAAAGATGAGCAGTTCTTC. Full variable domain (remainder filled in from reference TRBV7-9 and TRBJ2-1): DTGVSQNPRHKITKRGQNVTFRCDPISEHNRLYWYRQTLGQGPEFLTYFQNEAQLEKSRLLSDRFSAERPKGSFSTLEIQRTEQGDSAMYLCASSRGPKDEQFFGPGTRLTVL.

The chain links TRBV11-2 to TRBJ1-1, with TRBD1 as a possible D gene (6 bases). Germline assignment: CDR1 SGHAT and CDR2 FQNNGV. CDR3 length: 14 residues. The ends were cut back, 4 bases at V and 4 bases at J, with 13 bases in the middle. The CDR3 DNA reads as TGTGCCAGCAGCTCCAGGGGATGGGGCACTGAAGCTTTCTTT. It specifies CASSSRGWGTEAFF.

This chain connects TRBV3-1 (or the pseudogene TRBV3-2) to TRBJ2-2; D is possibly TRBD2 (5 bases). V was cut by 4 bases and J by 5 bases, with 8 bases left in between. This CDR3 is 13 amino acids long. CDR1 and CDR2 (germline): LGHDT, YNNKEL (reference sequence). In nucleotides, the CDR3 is TGTGCCAGCAGCCTCGGGGTTACCGGGGAGCTGTTTTTT. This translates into CASSLGVTGELFF.

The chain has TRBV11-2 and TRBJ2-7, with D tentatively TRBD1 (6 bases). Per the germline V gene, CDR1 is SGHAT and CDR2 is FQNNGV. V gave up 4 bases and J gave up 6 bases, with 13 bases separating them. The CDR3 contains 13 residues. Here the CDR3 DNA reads TGTGCCAGCAGCTACACGAACAGGGTCGAGCAGTACTTC. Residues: CASSYTNRVEQYF.

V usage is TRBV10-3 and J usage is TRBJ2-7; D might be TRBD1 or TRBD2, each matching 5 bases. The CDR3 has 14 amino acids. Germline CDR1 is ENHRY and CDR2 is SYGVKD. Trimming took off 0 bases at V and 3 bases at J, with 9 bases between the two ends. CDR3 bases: TGTGCCATCAGTGAGTCGATGGGGGTCTACGAGCAGTACTTC. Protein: CAISESMGVYEQYF.

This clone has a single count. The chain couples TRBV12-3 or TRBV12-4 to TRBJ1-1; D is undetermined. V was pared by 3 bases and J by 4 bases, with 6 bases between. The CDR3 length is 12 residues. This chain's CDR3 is CASSLVGTEAFF. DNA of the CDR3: TGTGCCAGCAGTTTGGTAGGCACTGAAGCTTTCTTT.

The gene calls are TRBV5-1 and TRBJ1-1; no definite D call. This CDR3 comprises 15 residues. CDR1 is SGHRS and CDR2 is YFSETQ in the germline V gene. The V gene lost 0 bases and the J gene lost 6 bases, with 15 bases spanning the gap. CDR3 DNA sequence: TGCGCCAGCAGCTTGGTACCTTCTCTCGGGGCTGAAGCTTTCTTT. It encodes CASSLVPSLGAEAFF.

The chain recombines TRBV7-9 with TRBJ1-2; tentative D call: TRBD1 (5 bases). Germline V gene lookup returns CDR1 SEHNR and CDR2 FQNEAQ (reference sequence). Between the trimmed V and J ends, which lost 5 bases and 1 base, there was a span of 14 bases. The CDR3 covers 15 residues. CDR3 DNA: TGTGCCAGCAGCCACGATGGGGCGCTTAACTATGGCTACACCTTC. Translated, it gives CASSHDGALNYGYTF.

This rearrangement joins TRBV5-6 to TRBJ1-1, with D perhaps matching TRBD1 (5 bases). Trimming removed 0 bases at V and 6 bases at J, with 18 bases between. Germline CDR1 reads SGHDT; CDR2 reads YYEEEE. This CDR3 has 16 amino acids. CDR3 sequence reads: CASSLGTGIMLAEAFF. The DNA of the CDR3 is TGTGCCAGCAGCTTGGGCACAGGTATAATGCTCGCTGAAGCTTTCTTT.

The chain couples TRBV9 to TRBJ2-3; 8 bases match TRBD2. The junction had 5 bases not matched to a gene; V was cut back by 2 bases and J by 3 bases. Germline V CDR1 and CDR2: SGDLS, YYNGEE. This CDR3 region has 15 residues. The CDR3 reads CASSVVAGLTDTQYF. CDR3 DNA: TGTGCCAGCAGCGTGGTAGCGGGGTTGACAGATACGCAGTATTTT.

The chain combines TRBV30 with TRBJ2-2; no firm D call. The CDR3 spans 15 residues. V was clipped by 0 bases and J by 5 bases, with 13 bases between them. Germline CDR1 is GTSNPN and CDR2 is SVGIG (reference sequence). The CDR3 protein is CAWSVPGPRTGELFF. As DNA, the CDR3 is TGTGCCTGGAGTGTACCCGGCCCAAGGACCGGGGAGCTGTTTTTT.

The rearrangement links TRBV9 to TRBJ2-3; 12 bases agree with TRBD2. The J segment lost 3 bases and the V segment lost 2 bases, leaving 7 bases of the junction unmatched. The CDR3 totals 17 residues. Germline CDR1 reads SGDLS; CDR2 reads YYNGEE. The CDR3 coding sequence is TGTGCCAGCAGCGTCTCTAGCGGGAGGGCCTGGACAGATACGCAGTATTTT. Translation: CASSVSSGRAWTDTQYF.

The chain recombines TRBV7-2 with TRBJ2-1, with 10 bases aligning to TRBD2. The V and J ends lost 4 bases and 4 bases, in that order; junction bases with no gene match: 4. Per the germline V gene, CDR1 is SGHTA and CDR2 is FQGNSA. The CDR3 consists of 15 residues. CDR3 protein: CASSSSGRGYNEQFF. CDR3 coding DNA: TGTGCCAGCAGCTCCAGCGGGAGGGGGTACAATGAGCAGTTCTTC.

The DNA for the CDR3 is TGTGCCAGTAGAGGACAGGGATCACCGGTGGGGGCCAACGTCCTGACTTTC. It is translated as CASRGQGSPVGANVLTF. The chain combines TRBV19 with TRBJ2-6; 8 bases are shared with TRBD1. Germline CDR1 LNHDA, CDR2 SQIVND (reference sequence). The CDR3 totals 17 residues. V shed 6 bases and J 4 bases; nucleotides not matched to a gene: 11.

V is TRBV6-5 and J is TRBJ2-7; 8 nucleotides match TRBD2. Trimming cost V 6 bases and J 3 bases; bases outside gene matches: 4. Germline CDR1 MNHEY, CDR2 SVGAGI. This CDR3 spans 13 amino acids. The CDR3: CASRLRGDYEQYF. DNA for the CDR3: TGTGCCAGCAGACTGCGGGGGGACTACGAGCAGTACTTC.

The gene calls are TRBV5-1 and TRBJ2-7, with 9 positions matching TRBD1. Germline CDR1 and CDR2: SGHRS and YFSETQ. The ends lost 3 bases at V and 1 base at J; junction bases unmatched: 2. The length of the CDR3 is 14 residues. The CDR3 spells CASSWGTGSYEQYF. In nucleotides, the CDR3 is TGCGCCAGCAGCTGGGGGACAGGGTCCTACGAGCAGTACTTC. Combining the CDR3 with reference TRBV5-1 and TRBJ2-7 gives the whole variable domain KAGVTQTPRYLIKTRGQQVTLSCSPISGHRSVSWYQQTPGQGLQFLFEYFSETQRNKGNFPGRFSGRQFSNSRSEMNVSTLELGDSALYLCASSWGTGSYEQYFGPGTRLTVT.

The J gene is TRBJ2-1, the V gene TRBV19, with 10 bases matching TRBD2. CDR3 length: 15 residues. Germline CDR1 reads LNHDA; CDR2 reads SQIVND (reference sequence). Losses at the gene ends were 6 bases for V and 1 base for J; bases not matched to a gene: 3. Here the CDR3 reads CASRELAGSYNEQFF. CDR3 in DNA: TGTGCCAGTAGAGAACTAGCGGGATCCTACAATGAGCAGTTCTTC.

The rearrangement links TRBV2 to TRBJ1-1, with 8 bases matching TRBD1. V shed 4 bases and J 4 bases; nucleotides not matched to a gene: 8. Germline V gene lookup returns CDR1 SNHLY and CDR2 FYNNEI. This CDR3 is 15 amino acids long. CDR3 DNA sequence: TGTGCCAGCAGTGGGAGGTTTACAGGGGGCACTGAAGCTTTCTTT. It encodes CASSGRFTGGTEAFF.

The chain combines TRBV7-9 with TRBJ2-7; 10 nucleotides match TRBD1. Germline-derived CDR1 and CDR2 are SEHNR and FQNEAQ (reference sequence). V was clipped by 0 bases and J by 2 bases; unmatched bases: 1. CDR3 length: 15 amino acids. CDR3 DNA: TGTGCCAGCAGCTTAGCGGGACAGGGGCCCTACGAGCAGTACTTC. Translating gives CASSLAGQGPYEQYF. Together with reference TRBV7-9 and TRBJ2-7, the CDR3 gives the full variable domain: DTGVSQNPRHKITKRGQNVTFRCDPISEHNRLYWYRQTLGQGPEFLTYFQNEAQLEKSRLLSDRFSAERPKGSFSTLEIQRTEQGDSAMYLCASSLAGQGPYEQYFGPGTRLTVT.

The CDR3: CASSEAPRGPQYF. The CDR3 nucleotides read TGTGCCAGCAGTGAAGCGCCCCGGGGCCCCCAGTACTTC. V gene TRBV2 combines with J gene TRBJ2-5, with D perhaps being TRBD1 or TRBD2 (5 bases each). Per germline, CDR1 SNHLY and CDR2 FYNNEI. Trimming pared 0 bases from V and 9 bases from J, leaving 11 bases between. The CDR3 is 13 amino acids.